The entry that follows covers one T cell receptor (beta chain) sequence. The data originate from a study of blood T cell repertoires in COVID-19. Looking at the study overall: Acute and convalescent COVID-19 samples came from the United States, Italy and Spain.

Germline V CDR1 and CDR2: LGHDT, YNNKEL (reference sequence). The germline V and J ends were trimmed by 1 base and 9 bases, with 16 bases remaining between them. The length of the CDR3 is 15 residues. Using immunoSEQ multiplex PCR, the repertoire was profiled, and TCRdb retains in-frame clones only, with some absent. The table shows 150,000 to 200,000 clones, with about 82% occurring only once. Sequencing was performed on peripheral blood. The sequence derives from a man aged 45-60 years with active or convalescent COVID-19. The chain carries TRBV3-1 (or the pseudogene TRBV3-2) and TRBJ2-1; tentative D call: TRBD2 (6 bases). CDR3 sequence: CASSQVSTRLSEQFF. The CDR3 coding sequence is TGTGCCAGCAGCCAAGTATCGACTAGATTGAGTGAGCAGTTCTTC.